These T cell receptor beta chains were read from a single sample in a study of early T cells in non-severe SARS-CoV-2 infection. In TCRdb, the 5' RACE reads were re-called with MiXCR into one record per CDR3 protein. The sample carries tens of thousands of distinct CDR3 sequences, around 7% recorded once. The sample was whole blood. The receptors shown here come from an adult who was a healthcare worker with PCR-confirmed SARS-CoV-2 infection or an uninfected control (not recorded which). CDR3s include the opening cysteine and the closing phenylalanine or tryptophan. The D gene is left open where the match is weak. For some rows the clone size is stated as once, few or many, or as a class when expanded; others skip it.

d_call	v_call	j_call	clone_size	cdr3_aa	cdr3_nt
TRBD1	TRBV12-3/TRBV12-4	TRBJ2-1	many	CASALGTGVNEQFF	TGTGCCAGTGCTCTCGGGACAGGGGTTAATGAGCAGTTCTTC
NA	TRBV7-9	TRBJ2-3	many	CASSSITPTGADTQYF	TGTGCCAGCAGCTCCATTACCCCGACAGGCGCAGATACGCAGTATTTT
NA	TRBV6-6	TRBJ2-3	NA	CASSTPGTRTDTQYF	TGTGCCAGCAGTACCCCGGGGACACGCACAGATACGCAGTATTTT
TRBD1	TRBV12-3/TRBV12-4	TRBJ2-5	many	CASSRQGRETQYF	TGTGCCAGCAGCAGACAGGGGAGAGAGACCCAGTACTTC
NA	TRBV24-1	TRBJ2-1	many	CATSDWGSYNEQFF	TGTGCCACCAGTGATTGGGGGTCCTACAATGAGCAGTTCTTC
TRBD2	TRBV11-3	TRBJ2-5	many	CASSLRASGSTETQYF	TGTGCCAGCAGCTTGAGGGCTAGCGGAAGTACGGAGACCCAGTACTTC
NA	TRBV11-3	TRBJ2-7	NA	CASSRSGRPYEQYF	TGTGCCAGCAGCCGCTCAGGGAGGCCCTACGAGCAGTACTTC
NA	TRBV4-1	TRBJ2-1	NA	CASSRPTGYSYNEQFF	TGCGCCAGCAGCCGACCTACAGGGTACAGTTACAATGAGCAGTTCTTC
TRBD2	TRBV10-3	TRBJ2-5	many	CATGKGLAEETQYF	TGTGCCACCGGTAAAGGACTAGCTGAAGAGACCCAGTACTTC
NA	TRBV6-5	TRBJ2-7	NA	CASSQQLAYEQYF	TGTGCCAGCAGTCAACAGCTAGCCTACGAGCAGTACTTC
TRBD1	TRBV7-2	TRBJ2-7	NA	CASSKRGQPYEQYF	TGTGCCAGCAGCAAGAGGGGACAGCCCTACGAGCAGTACTTC
TRBD2	TRBV2	TRBJ2-2	NA	CASSETGTSGGTTGELFF	TGTGCCAGCAGTGAGACCGGGACTAGCGGGGGTACCACCGGGGAGCTGTTTTTT
NA	TRBV29-1	TRBJ1-1	many	CSVEGVGNTEAFF	TGCAGCGTTGAAGGGGTTGGGAACACTGAAGCTTTCTTT
NA	TRBV12-3/TRBV12-4	TRBJ1-1	many	CASNGQMNTEAFF	TGTGCCAGCAACGGACAGATGAACACTGAAGCTTTCTTT
NA	TRBV19	TRBJ2-1	few	CASSWPQGNSYNEQFF	TGTGCCAGCAGTTGGCCTCAGGGGAATTCCTACAATGAGCAGTTCTTC
TRBD1	TRBV20-1	TRBJ2-5	NA	CSAGVGQEETQYF	TGCAGTGCTGGAGTTGGACAGGAAGAGACCCAGTACTTC
TRBD2	TRBV12-3/TRBV12-4	TRBJ2-7	NA	CASSRTSGSTYEQYF	TGTGCCAGCAGCCGGACTAGCGGGAGCACCTACGAGCAGTACTTC
NA	TRBV27	TRBJ2-1	many	CASSLGGRNEQFF	TGTGCCAGCAGTTTGGGGGGGCGGAATGAGCAGTTCTTC
TRBD1	TRBV9	TRBJ1-6	many	CASSVGVTGPNSPLHF	TGTGCCAGCAGCGTAGGAGTGACAGGGCCGAATTCACCCCTCCACTTT
NA	TRBV9	TRBJ1-1	many	CASSRGTLNTEAFF	TGTGCCAGCAGCCGTGGGACCTTGAACACTGAAGCTTTCTTT
TRBD1	TRBV5-1	TRBJ1-6	many	CASSNGQASYNSPLHF	TGCGCCAGCAGCAACGGACAGGCCTCCTATAATTCACCCCTCCACTTT
NA	TRBV20-1	TRBJ2-7	many	CSARDYEQYF	TGCAGTGCCCGTGACTACGAGCAGTACTTC
NA	TRBV3-1	TRBJ1-3	few	CASSQDWENTIYF	TGTGCCAGCAGCCAAGATTGGGAAAACACCATATATTTT
TRBD2	TRBV6-1	TRBJ2-1	few	CATLVDTSGKDEQFF	TGTGCCACACTCGTTGATACTAGCGGGAAAGATGAGCAGTTCTTC
NA	TRBV27	TRBJ1-2	many	CASSLRGFGYGYTF	TGTGCCAGCAGTTTAAGGGGGTTTGGCTATGGCTACACCTTC
NA	TRBV6-2/TRBV6-3	TRBJ2-5	few	CASTAAQETQYF	TGTGCCAGCACAGCAGCCCAAGAGACCCAGTACTTC
NA	TRBV10-1	TRBJ1-1	NA	CASSESRPNTEAFF	TGCGCCAGCAGTGAGTCGCGGCCGAACACTGAAGCTTTCTTT
TRBD2	TRBV6-5	TRBJ2-3	few	CASSYSTSGSGPDTQYF	TGTGCCAGCAGTTACTCGACTAGCGGGAGTGGGCCAGATACGCAGTATTTT
TRBD1	TRBV28	TRBJ1-4	few	CASITPGQGEKLFF	TGTGCCAGCATTACCCCGGGACAGGGGGAAAAACTGTTTTTT
TRBD1	TRBV20-1	TRBJ2-3	few	CSARTTGEGTDTQYF	TGCAGTGCTAGGACAACAGGGGAAGGAACAGATACGCAGTATTTT
TRBD2	TRBV20-1	TRBJ2-1	few	CSARERENEQFF	TGCAGTGCTAGAGAGCGGGAGAATGAGCAGTTCTTC
TRBD1	TRBV14	TRBJ2-7	many	CASSRDRSHEQYF	TGTGCCAGCAGCCGGGACAGGTCCCACGAGCAGTACTTC
NA	TRBV29-1	TRBJ1-1	few	CSAQGLQSTEAFF	TGCAGCGCCCAGGGACTCCAGTCCACTGAAGCTTTCTTT
NA	TRBV20-1	TRBJ1-5	many	CSARDGQGYQPQHF	TGCAGTGCTAGAGATGGGCAGGGGTATCAGCCCCAGCATTTT
NA	TRBV29-1	TRBJ1-1	few	CSVEDSSGTEAFF	TGCAGCGTTGAAGATTCGAGCGGGACTGAAGCTTTCTTT
NA	TRBV7-8	TRBJ2-1	NA	CASSLAKNEQFF	TGTGCCAGCAGCTTAGCAAAAAATGAGCAGTTCTTC
NA	TRBV29-1	TRBJ2-1	NA	CSVEGGGGGNEQFF	TGCAGCGTTGAAGGGGGCGGCGGAGGGAATGAGCAGTTCTTC
NA	TRBV11-3	TRBJ1-1	many	CASSFNRDTEAFF	TGTGCCAGCAGCTTTAATCGGGACACTGAAGCTTTCTTT
TRBD1	TRBV10-1	TRBJ2-7	many	CASSQTGSYEQYF	TGCGCCAGCTCCCAGACAGGGTCCTACGAGCAGTACTTC
TRBD1	TRBV25-1	TRBJ1-1	NA	CASSGGTGAQF	TGTGCCAGCAGTGGCGGGACAGGGGCACAATTT
TRBD1	TRBV5-1	TRBJ1-1	NA	CASSLTTGTGLGTEAFF	TGCGCCAGCAGCCTAACGACCGGGACAGGCCTAGGGACTGAAGCTTTCTTT
TRBD2	TRBV2	TRBJ2-2	many	CASSERRGRGSGELFF	TGTGCCAGCAGTGAAAGGCGCGGGAGAGGGTCCGGGGAGCTGTTTTTT
TRBD2	TRBV28	TRBJ2-5	many	CASREGLKETQYF	TGTGCCAGCAGGGAGGGACTAAAAGAGACCCAGTACTTC
TRBD2	TRBV6-6	TRBJ2-7	few	CASRETLAGGPYEQYF	TGTGCCAGCAGGGAGACACTAGCGGGAGGGCCCTACGAGCAGTACTTC
NA	TRBV14	TRBJ2-7	few	CASSQDPDIAYEQYF	TGTGCCAGCAGCCAAGATCCGGACATCGCCTACGAGCAGTACTTC
NA	TRBV11-2	TRBJ2-2	few	CASSLLRTANTGELFF	TGTGCCAGCAGCTTACTACGGACAGCGAACACCGGGGAGCTGTTTTTT
TRBD2	TRBV30	TRBJ2-1	many	CAWSVLGLAGPLPYNEQFF	TGTGCCTGGAGTGTACTGGGACTAGCGGGACCCCTCCCCTACAATGAGCAGTTCTTC
NA	TRBV3-1	TRBJ2-7	many	CASSPGSALYEQYF	TGTGCCAGCAGCCCGGGGTCGGCGCTATACGAGCAGTACTTC
NA	TRBV19	TRBJ1-1	many	CASSIRGLTEAFF	TGTGCCAGTAGTATAAGGGGCCTCACTGAAGCTTTCTTT
TRBD2	TRBV9	TRBJ2-1	few	CASSVEDPAGASYNEQFF	TGTGCCAGCAGCGTAGAAGATCCAGCGGGGGCCTCCTACAATGAGCAGTTCTTC
TRBD2	TRBV19	TRBJ2-6	many	CASSIALLAGFSGANVLTF	TGTGCCAGTAGTATCGCCCTACTAGCGGGGTTCTCTGGGGCCAACGTCCTGACTTTC
NA	TRBV3-1	TRBJ2-5	NA	CASSQGGVRETQYF	TGTGCCAGCAGCCAAGGGGGAGTGCGGGAGACCCAGTACTTC
NA	TRBV11-2	TRBJ1-6	NA	CASSIQGGIDSPLHF	TGTGCCAGCAGCATCCAGGGTGGCATTGATTCACCCCTCCACTTT
NA	TRBV10-3	TRBJ1-3	NA	CAISGQVSGNTIYF	TGTGCCATCAGTGGGCAGGTCTCTGGAAACACCATATATTTT
TRBD1	TRBV30	TRBJ2-7	many	CAWSMPNRGHNEQYF	TGTGCCTGGAGTATGCCAAACAGGGGGCATAACGAGCAGTACTTC
NA	TRBV20-1	TRBJ2-3	many	CSVQSGTPAGDTQYF	TGCAGTGTTCAGTCCGGGACCCCCGCCGGAGATACGCAGTATTTT
NA	TRBV12-3/TRBV12-4	TRBJ1-1	few	CASSFYGENTEAFF	TGTGCCAGCAGTTTCTACGGGGAGAACACTGAAGCTTTCTTT
NA	TRBV30	TRBJ1-1	NA	CAWTGPLTGEAFF	TGTGCCTGGACCGGGCCTTTGACGGGTGAAGCTTTCTTT